Presented here are 28 T cell receptor beta chains from one specimen sequenced in a study of OX40 agonist ivuxolimab in advanced cancers. Sequenced by immunoSEQ multiplex PCR; TCRdb stores in-frame clones only, minus some. The table shows tens of thousands of clones, with approximately 90% occurring only once. The material was CD4+ or CD8+ T cells sorted from blood, obtained in a trial of the OX40 agonist ivuxolimab. The source of these receptors is an adult with an advanced solid tumor such as melanoma, head and neck, liver or kidney cancer.

J is TRBJ2-1 and V is TRBV2; D ambiguous. V dropped 4 bases and J dropped 15 bases, with 10 bases sitting between them. Germline CDR1 SNHLY, CDR2 FYNNEI. The CDR3 covers 10 residues. CDR3 amino acids: CASSVQTVFF. The CDR3 DNA reads as TGTGCCAGCAGTGTTCAGACGGTGTTCTTC.

The rearrangement joins TRBV2 to TRBJ2-2; 10 bases map to TRBD1. This CDR3 region has 14 residues. Germline-derived CDR1 and CDR2 are SNHLY and FYNNEI. The V gene end was trimmed by 6 bases and the J gene end by 4 bases; junction bases not matched to a gene: 2. Here the CDR3 DNA reads TGTGCCAGCAGACGGACAGGGGGCACCGGGGAGCTGTTTTTT. It specifies CASRRTGGTGELFF.

The genes are TRBV5-6 and TRBJ2-7; TRBD1 aligns across 7 bases. CDR3 size: 16 residues. The germline gives CDR1 SGHDT, CDR2 YYEEEE. The J segment lost 2 bases and the V segment lost 4 bases, leaving 12 bases of the junction unmatched. This chain's CDR3 is CASSVYRQGSTYEQYF. The CDR3 nucleotides read TGTGCCAGCAGCGTCTACCGACAGGGTTCTACCTACGAGCAGTACTTC.

For the CDR3, the DNA is TGTGCCATCAGTTCCACCGGGACTAGCCTCTCCTACAATGAGCAGTTCTTC. Its translation: CAISSTGTSLSYNEQFF. J is TRBJ2-1 and V is TRBV10-3; 9 bases line up with TRBD2. CDR1 is ENHRY, CDR2 SYGVKD, per germline. The CDR3 totals 17 residues. V was pared by 5 bases and J by 0 bases, with 8 bases of the junction left unmatched.

This chain joins TRBV5-4 and TRBJ1-1; D unresolved. This CDR3 has 12 amino acids. In germline, CDR1 is SGHNT, CDR2 YYREEE (reference sequence). The V end lost 6 bases, the J end lost 9 bases, and 15 bases lay between the germline ends. CDR3 protein: CASIDSPGKAFF. DNA of the CDR3: TGTGCCAGCATCGACTCGCCGGGGAAAGCTTTCTTT.

The chain has TRBV2 and TRBJ2-3; possibly TRBD1 for D (6 bases). The ends were cut back, 9 bases at V and 0 bases at J, with 16 bases in the middle. In germline, CDR1 is SNHLY, CDR2 FYNNEI. This CDR3 is built from 15 residues. CDR3 residues: CASKDSLWSTDTQYF. DNA of the CDR3: TGTGCCAGTAAGGACAGTCTTTGGAGCACAGATACGCAGTATTTT.

This chain links TRBV4-1 with TRBJ1-2; TRBD1 is a possible D gene (6 bases). Germline-derived CDR1 and CDR2 are MGHRA and YSYEKL. This CDR3 has 12 residues. V dropped 6 bases and J dropped 7 bases, with 12 bases sitting between them. The CDR3 here is CASRTGFGGYTF. The CDR3 DNA follows: TGCGCCAGCAGAACAGGGTTCGGTGGCTACACCTTC.

In the case of this clone: Germline and junction disagree at one end, which may indicate a read error. V and J are TRBV7-7 and TRBJ1-2; 9 bases agree with TRBD1. The CDR3 contains 13 residues. In germline, CDR1 is SSHAT, CDR2 FNYEAQ (reference sequence). CDR3 in amino acids: CASSPGTGFGYTF. The DNA of the CDR3 is TGTGCTAGCAGCCCCGGGACAGGGTTCGGCTACACCTTC.

V gene TRBV30 combines with J gene TRBJ1-2; D gene unclear. The CDR3 runs to 12 residues. Germline CDR1 is GTSNPN and CDR2 is SVGIG (reference sequence). Trimming shortened V by 0 bases and J by 4 bases, and 6 bases separated the two germline ends. The CDR3 sequence is CAWSVLSYGYTF. For the CDR3, the DNA is TGTGCCTGGAGTGTACTATCCTATGGCTACACCTTC.

The CDR3 DNA is TGTGCCAGCAGCTTGGGTGGGGAAGCTGCTAACTATGGCTACACCTTC. Encoded protein: CASSLGGEAANYGYTF. The gene calls are TRBV7-8 and TRBJ1-2; no definite D call. V lost 3 bases to trimming and J lost 0 bases, with 14 bases between them. Germline V CDR1 and CDR2: SGHVS, FQNEAQ. The CDR3 has 16 residues.

The V and J genes are TRBV12-1 and TRBJ2-1. TRBV12-1 is labeled a pseudogene. The CDR3 has 18 amino acids. CDR3 protein: CASSFGGPRDGSYNEQFF. CDR3 nucleotides: TGTGCCAGCAGCTTTGGGGGCCCACGGGACGGCTCCTACAATGAGCAGTTCTTC.

The V call is TRBV5-1, the J call TRBJ1-4; 8 bases align to TRBD1. The CDR3 is 15 amino acids. With 4 bases clipped from V and 4 bases from J, the junction kept 6 bases outside the gene matches. CDR1 is SGHRS, CDR2 YFSETQ, per germline. The CDR3 loop reads CASSAGQGLNEKLFF. The CDR3 DNA reads TGCGCCAGCAGCGCCGGACAGGGACTTAATGAAAAACTGTTTTTT. The full variable domain, completed using reference TRBV5-1 and TRBJ1-4, is KAGVTQTPRYLIKTRGQQVTLSCSPISGHRSVSWYQQTPGQGLQFLFEYFSETQRNKGNFPGRFSGRQFSNSRSEMNVSTLELGDSALYLCASSAGQGLNEKLFFGSGTQLSVL.

This chain joins TRBV19 and TRBJ1-2; 10 bases agree with TRBD1. The CDR3 is 14 amino acids. Germline CDR1 reads LNHDA; CDR2 reads SQIVND (reference sequence). Unmatched junction bases numbered 3, after V lost 4 bases and J lost 4 bases. CDR3 in amino acids: CASSTGQGTYGYTF. CDR3 bases: TGTGCCAGTAGTACGGGACAGGGGACCTATGGCTACACCTTC. Drawing the rest from reference TRBV19 and TRBJ1-2, the complete variable domain is DGGITQSPKYLFRKEGQNVTLSCEQNLNHDAMYWYRQDPGQGLRLIYYSQIVNDFQKGDIAEGYSVSREKKESFPLTVTSAQKNPTAFYLCASSTGQGTYGYTFGSGTRLTVV.

The V and J genes are TRBV15 and TRBJ1-1, with 7 bases lining up with TRBD1. The germline gives CDR1 LNHNV, CDR2 YYDKDF (reference sequence). V lost 2 bases, J lost 0 bases, and 3 bases stayed unmatched. CDR3 length: 15 amino acids. The CDR3 bases are TGTGCCACCAGCAGAAAAGACAGGGTGAACACTGAAGCTTTCTTT. This translates into CATSRKDRVNTEAFF.

This chain connects TRBV2 to TRBJ2-1, with D maybe TRBD2 (5 bases). The germline V gene has CDR1 SNHLY and CDR2 FYNNEI. The V and J ends lost 6 bases and 6 bases respectively, with 24 bases between them. This CDR3 spans 17 amino acids. The CDR3 spells CASSGTRRTNYRNEQFF. The CDR3 DNA sequence: TGTGCCAGCAGCGGAACTCGGAGGACCAATTATCGCAATGAGCAGTTCTTC.

This chain links TRBV19 with TRBJ1-4; 7 nucleotides align to TRBD1. Germline V CDR1 and CDR2: LNHDA, SQIVND (reference sequence). The ends lost 6 bases at V and 8 bases at J; junction bases unmatched: 15. The CDR3 spans 16 residues. The chain's CDR3 is CASSSKIQGFVEKLFF. The CDR3 DNA is TGTGCCAGTAGCTCTAAAATACAGGGGTTCGTGGAAAAACTGTTTTTT.

The table lists this clone with a count of one. The rearrangement uses TRBV19 and TRBJ2-5; the D gene is possibly TRBD2 (6 bases). Germline V gene data show CDR1 as LNHDA and CDR2 as SQIVND (reference sequence). Trimming took off 1 base at V and 5 bases at J, with 11 bases between the two ends. This CDR3 comprises 14 residues. Here the CDR3 reads CASSIGGSGETQYF. CDR3 bases: TGTGCCAGTAGTATAGGTGGGAGCGGGGAGACCCAGTACTTC.

This chain uses TRBV5-6 with TRBJ2-7; 8 bases fit TRBD2. Looked up from germline, CDR1 is SGHDT and CDR2 is YYEEEE. The CDR3 runs 17 residues. After removal of 4 bases from V and 1 base from J, the junction contained 13 bases not matched to a gene. The CDR3 sequence: CASSQAPSGRRSYEQYF. The CDR3 coding sequence is TGTGCCAGCAGCCAAGCACCCAGCGGGAGAAGGTCCTACGAGCAGTACTTC.

The chain recombines TRBV19 with TRBJ2-1; TRBD2 matches 12 bases. This CDR3 contains 19 residues. With 1 base clipped from V and 4 bases from J, the junction kept 11 bases outside the gene matches. The germline V gene has CDR1 LNHDA and CDR2 SQIVND (reference sequence). The CDR3 DNA reads TGTGCCAGTAGTATAGCGGTACTAGCGGGAGGACTTCAGTACAATGAGCAGTTCTTC. This translates into CASSIAVLAGGLQYNEQFF.

The chain uses TRBV19 and TRBJ2-5; D remains ambiguous. This CDR3 comprises 17 residues. The V end lost 5 bases, the J end lost 7 bases, and 26 bases lay between the germline ends. CDR1 and CDR2 (germline): LNHDA, SQIVND (reference sequence). CDR3 amino acids: CASSPSGAAPLDGTQYF. In DNA form, the CDR3 reads TGTGCCAGTAGTCCCTCGGGCGCGGCTCCCCTCGATGGGACCCAGTACTTC.

V usage is TRBV5-8 and J usage is TRBJ2-2, with D possibly matching TRBD2 (5 bases). Germline V gives CDR1 SGHTS, CDR2 YDEGEE. Trimming stripped 7 bases from V and 1 base from J, with 23 bases between. The CDR3 runs 18 residues. The CDR3 sequence is CASEAWRFSGKNTGELFF. CDR3 bases: TGTGCCAGCGAAGCTTGGAGGTTCAGCGGAAAGAACACCGGGGAGCTGTTTTTT. Full variable domain (missing parts from reference TRBV5-8 and TRBJ2-2): EAGVTQSPTHLIKTRGQQATLRCSPISGHTSVYWYQQALGLGLQFLLWYDEGEERNRGNFPPRFSGRQFPNYSSELNVNALELEDSALYLCASEAWRFSGKNTGELFFGEGSRLTVL.

The chain employs TRBV28 and TRBJ2-7; the D is unclear. The length of the CDR3 is 12 residues. CDR1 and CDR2 from the germline V gene are MDHEN and SYDVKM. The V end was cut by 10 bases, the J end by 3 bases, with 13 bases between. CDR3 coding DNA: TGTGCCACCGGCAAGGGTGTCTACGAGCAGTACTTC. It yields the protein CATGKGVYEQYF. Based on the CDR3 plus reference TRBV28 and TRBJ2-7, the full variable domain is DVKVTQSSRYLVKRTGEKVFLECVQDMDHENMFWYRQDPGLGLRLIYFSYDVKMKEKGDIPEGYSVSREKKERFSLILESASTNQTSMYLCATGKGVYEQYFGPGTRLTVT.

V is TRBV4-2 and J is TRBJ2-1; D is possibly TRBD2 (5 bases). Germline assignment: CDR1 LGHNA and CDR2 YNFKEQ. This CDR3 contains 16 residues. V lost 1 base and J 4 bases, leaving 14 bases between the germline ends. The CDR3 DNA is TGTGCCAGCAGCCAAGTCGAGAGGGCGACGTACAATGAGCAGTTCTTC. Residues: CASSQVERATYNEQFF.

This sequence joins TRBV6-6 and TRBJ1-1; 9 bases map to TRBD1. V gave up 5 bases and J gave up 1 base; unmatched junction bases: 2. CDR1 is MNHNY and CDR2 is SVGAGI in the germline V gene (reference sequence). The CDR3 spans 14 residues. CDR3 DNA: TGTGCCAGCAGTCCGGGACAGGGGAACACTGAAGCTTTCTTT. Translation gives CASSPGQGNTEAFF.

This chain links TRBV7-3 with TRBJ2-2; D is unclear. V shed 4 bases and J shed 7 bases, with 4 bases lying between them. From germline, CDR1 is SGHTA and CDR2 FQGTGA. The CDR3 runs to 11 residues. The chain's CDR3 is CASSSYGELFF. DNA for the CDR3: TGTGCCAGCAGCTCGTACGGGGAGCTGTTTTTT. The full variable domain, in which reference TRBV7-3 and TRBJ2-2 provide the parts outside the CDR3, is GAGVSQTPSNKVTEKGKYVELRCDPISGHTALYWYRQSLGQGPEFLIYFQGTGAADDSGLPNDRFFAVRPEGSVSTLKIQRTERGDSAVYLCASSSYGELFFGEGSRLTVL.

The rearrangement uses TRBV15 and TRBJ2-2; D unresolved. Germline V lookup: CDR1 LNHNV, CDR2 YYDKDF (reference sequence). The CDR3 is 16 residues long. V dropped 5 bases and J dropped 0 bases, with 13 bases sitting between them. This CDR3 is CATSPQGRANTGELFF. DNA of the CDR3: TGTGCCACCAGCCCCCAAGGCCGCGCGAACACCGGGGAGCTGTTTTTT.

This clone was detected once. This chain joins TRBV5-4 and TRBJ2-7; TRBD2 agrees at 11 bases. Trimming took 4 bases from V and 5 from J; bases not matched to a gene: 5. This CDR3 is 14 amino acids long. Germline V gives CDR1 SGHNT, CDR2 YYREEE (reference sequence). CDR3 residues: CASSLLAGDHEQYF. The CDR3 DNA reads as TGTGCCAGCAGCCTACTAGCGGGAGACCACGAGCAGTACTTC.

DNA of the CDR3: TGTGCCAGCAGTGAAGGGCTAGCGAGACCACAGTACTTC. It is translated as CASSEGLARPQYF. The chain employs TRBV6-4 and TRBJ2-7; a weak D match, TRBD2 (6 bases). V was clipped by 3 bases and J by 10 bases, with 16 bases between them. There are 13 residues in the CDR3. Germline loops: CDR1 MRHNA, CDR2 SNTAGT.